Listed below are T cell receptor beta chains from one sample, sequenced in a study of shared clonotypes between healthy human individuals. Method: immunoSEQ multiplex PCR; TCRdb's copy keeps in-frame clones and lacks some. This sample has roughly 2.5 million clones, with roughly 92% found just once. Sequencing was done on a sample of naive CD4+ T cells sorted from blood. These receptors came from a man aged 18 to 35 in good health. Both conserved end residues are part of each CDR3. The D gene is left open where the match is weak. Some rows mark clone size as missing; the rest say once, few, many or name a class of expanded clone.

NA	TRBJ1-5	NA	TRBV6-1	CASSVAGSNQPQHF	TGTGCCAGCAGTGTCGCCGGTAGCAATCAGCCCCAGCATTTT
NA	TRBJ1-4	NA	TRBV30	CAWSAREKLFF	TGTGCCTGGAGTGCCCGCGAAAAACTGTTTTTT
NA	TRBJ2-7	NA	TRBV4-3	CASSQWIGTPYEQYF	TGCGCCAGCAGCCAATGGATTGGGACCCCCTACGAGCAGTACTTC
NA	TRBJ2-2	NA	TRBV19	CASSFTPKVLAGELFF	TGTGCCAGTAGTTTCACACCCAAAGTGCTCGCCGGGGAGCTGTTTTTT
NA	TRBJ1-6	NA	TRBV5-4	CASSLDNSRGNSPLHF	TGTGCCAGCAGCTTGGATAATTCCCGAGGTAATTCACCCCTCCACTTT
TRBD2	TRBJ2-5	NA	TRBV30	CAWSPRGEQYF	TGTGCCTGGAGTCCACGGGGGGAGCAGTACTTC
TRBD1	TRBJ2-1	once	TRBV5-1	CASSVDRANEQFF	TGCGCCAGCAGCGTAGACAGGGCCAATGAGCAGTTCTTC
NA	TRBJ2-2	NA	TRBV5-5	CASSLEALVTGELFF	TGTGCCAGCAGCTTGGAAGCGCTAGTCACCGGGGAGCTGTTTTTT
NA	TRBJ1-2	NA	TRBV30	CAWSTYYGYTF	TGTGCCTGGAGTACCTACTATGGCTACACCTTC
NA	TRBJ2-2	NA	TRBV11-1	CASSLRWTDTGELFF	TGTGCCAGCAGCTTGAGGTGGACCGACACCGGGGAGCTGTTTTTT
TRBD1	TRBJ2-3	NA	TRBV19	CASSSGTGSTDTQYF	TGTGCCAGTAGCTCCGGGACAGGGAGCACAGATACGCAGTATTTT
TRBD1	TRBJ2-1	NA	TRBV5-1	CASSPRQGLNEQFF	TGCGCCAGCAGCCCCCGACAGGGTCTTAATGAGCAGTTCTTC
NA	TRBJ2-1	NA	TRBV2	CASSEGPPSSYNEQFF	TGTGCCAGCAGTGAAGGGCCTCCGAGCTCCTACAATGAGCAGTTCTTC
TRBD1	TRBJ1-2	once	TRBV7-9	CASSFSTGAYYGYTF	TGTGCCAGCAGCTTTTCGACAGGGGCCTACTATGGCTACACCTTC
NA	TRBJ1-3	NA	TRBV6-6	CAAQSGNTIYF	TGCGCGGCCCAGTCTGGAAACACCATATATTTT
NA	TRBJ1-1	NA	TRBV6-1	CASNLAGRVEAFF	TGTGCCAGCAATCTTGCAGGGAGGGTAGAGGCTTTCTTT
NA	TRBJ2-7	NA	TRBV5-1	CASSLELGLSYEQYF	TGCGCCAGCAGCTTGGAACTGGGCCTCTCCTACGAGCAGTACTTC
NA	TRBJ1-5	NA	TRBV2	CASSEQGGQPQHF	TGTGCCAGCAGTGAACAAGGGGGTCAGCCCCAGCATTTT
TRBD1	TRBJ2-4	once	TRBV7-8	CASSLAGGANIQYF	TGTGCCAGCAGCTTAGCAGGGGGCGCGAACATTCAGTACTTC
NA	TRBJ1-5	NA	TRBV30	CAWSTGIGQPQHF	TGTGCCTGGAGTACAGGGATCGGTCAGCCCCAGCATTTT
TRBD2	TRBJ2-5	NA	TRBV4-1	CASSQWQAGETQYF	TGCGCCAGCAGCCAATGGCAAGCGGGGGAGACCCAGTACTTC
NA	TRBJ1-2	NA	TRBV5-4	CASSLDSPEATF	TGTGCCAGCAGCCTGGACAGCCCAGAAGCCACCTTC
TRBD1	TRBJ2-5	NA	TRBV11-3	CASSTRGTGTRRETQYF	TGTGCCAGCAGCACCCGGGGGACAGGGACCCGGCGAGAGACCCAGTACTTC
TRBD2	TRBJ2-5	few	TRBV14	CASSQGGSSLETQYF	TGTGCCAGCAGCCAGGGCGGGAGTTCATTGGAGACCCAGTACTTC
NA	TRBJ1-4	NA	TRBV28	CASSLGWGRRATNEKLFF	TGTGCCAGCAGTTTAGGCTGGGGGCGACGTGCAACTAATGAAAAACTGTTTTTT
NA	TRBJ2-4	NA	TRBV5-6	CASRDVRAAKNIQYF	TGTGCCAGCCGGGACGTCCGAGCGGCCAAAAACATTCAGTACTTC
NA	TRBJ1-1	NA	TRBV6-5	CASSYSRDTEAFF	TGTGCCAGCAGTTACTCAAGAGACACTGAAGCTTTCTTT
NA	TRBJ1-1	NA	TRBV19	CASSIERGGTAFF	TGTGCCAGTAGTATAGAGAGGGGGGGCACAGCTTTCTTT
TRBD1	TRBJ1-2	NA	TRBV11-2	CASSLGMTGGVDGYTF	TGTGCCAGCAGCCTGGGTATGACAGGGGGAGTTGATGGCTACACCTTC
NA	TRBJ2-5	NA	TRBV18	CASSPPSARYQETQYF	TGTGCCAGCTCACCCCCCTCGGCCCGGTACCAAGAGACCCAGTACTTC
NA	TRBJ1-1	few	TRBV7-3	CASSYGTWTEAFF	TGTGCCAGCAGCTATGGGACATGGACTGAAGCTTTCTTT
TRBD1	TRBJ2-7	NA	TRBV18	CASSPPVTGGQDEQYF	TGTGCCAGCTCACCACCGGTAACAGGGGGACAGGACGAGCAGTACTTC
TRBD2	TRBJ2-2	NA	TRBV27	CASSAGGPSGELFF	TGTGCCAGCAGTGCGGGGGGGCCTAGCGGGGAGCTGTTTTTT
TRBD2	TRBJ2-1	NA	TRBV5-1	CASSSRTSGNEQFF	TGCGCCAGCAGCTCGAGGACTAGCGGCAATGAGCAGTTCTTC
NA	TRBJ2-5	few	TRBV18	CASSPGSQETQYF	TGTGCCAGCTCACCCGGCAGCCAAGAGACCCAGTACTTC
NA	TRBJ1-2	few	TRBV18	CASSRGQGYTF	TGTGCCAGCTCGAGAGGACAAGGCTACACCTTC
NA	TRBJ1-6	NA	TRBV11-1	CASSLSNSPLHF	TGTGCCAGCAGCTTAAGTAATTCACCCCTCCACTTT
TRBD1	TRBJ2-7	NA	TRBV2	CASSSGQAPWYF	TGTGCCAGCAGTTCGGGACAGGCCCCGTGGTACTTC
TRBD1	TRBJ2-3	NA	TRBV5-1	CASSWGQSTDTQYF	TGCGCCAGCAGCTGGGGACAGTCCACAGATACGCAGTATTTT
TRBD1	TRBJ2-3	NA	TRBV28	CASSRSYRGRDTDTQYF	TGTGCCAGCAGTCGAAGCTACAGGGGGCGCGACACAGATACGCAGTATTTT
TRBD2	TRBJ2-7	once	TRBV5-6	CASSFRTSTHEQYF	TGTGCCAGCAGCTTTCGGACTAGCACCCACGAGCAGTACTTC
NA	TRBJ2-5	NA	TRBV18	CASSPGAVQETQYF	TGTGCCAGCTCACCTGGGGCAGTCCAAGAGACCCAGTACTTC
NA	TRBJ2-5	NA	TRBV5-6	CASSVGVQETQYF	TGTGCCAGCAGCGTAGGCGTCCAAGAGACCCAGTACTTC
NA	TRBJ2-5	few	TRBV2	CASRDEETQYF	TGTGCCAGCAGAGACGAGGAGACCCAGTACTTC
NA	TRBJ1-2	NA	TRBV4-1	CASSQDQGVYYGYTF	TGCGCCAGCAGCCAAGATCAAGGCGTATACTATGGCTACACCTTC
TRBD1	TRBJ1-2	NA	TRBV9	CASSRRDSPNYGYTF	TGTGCCAGCAGCCGCCGGGACAGTCCTAACTATGGCTACACCTTC
TRBD1	TRBJ1-4	NA	TRBV18	CASSPRQGAEKLFF	TGTGCCAGCTCACCACGACAGGGGGCGGAAAAACTGTTTTTT
NA	TRBJ2-1	once	TRBV7-2	CASSFRTGYNEQFF	TGTGCCAGCAGCTTTCGGACGGGCTACAATGAGCAGTTCTTC
TRBD1	TRBJ1-6	NA	TRBV28	CASRPGTDNSPLHF	TGTGCCAGCAGACCGGGGACAGACAATTCACCCCTCCACTTT
NA	TRBJ1-6	NA	TRBV2	CASSEEKGVGSPLHF	TGTGCCAGCAGTGAGGAGAAGGGAGTAGGTTCACCCCTCCACTTT
TRBD1	TRBJ2-3	NA	TRBV6-1	CSAVGQSTDTQYF	TGTTCCGCAGTGGGACAGAGCACAGATACGCAGTATTTT
NA	TRBJ1-4	NA	TRBV9	CASSVLGEGNEKLFF	TGTGCCAGCAGCGTTTTGGGGGAGGGTAATGAAAAACTGTTTTTT
NA	TRBJ2-3	NA	TRBV18	CASSPRRGKVADTQYF	TGTGCCAGCTCACCAAGGAGGGGCAAGGTCGCAGATACGCAGTATTTT